Given below is one TCR beta chain in context. Distinct nucleotide sequences in the sample also encode this CDR3. The data derive from a study of blood T cell repertoires in COVID-19. Study information: In each case, the material was cDNA or gDNA derived from T cells, B-cell-depleted T cells, or PBMCs.

Allocation to cohorts depended on clinical history reported by the participants. Symptom resolution, clearance, or two negative PCRs marked the recovered donors of Cohort 3. The assay was immunoSEQ multiplex PCR, and TCRdb's table has in-frame clones only and misses some. The sample contains around 380,000 clones, approximately 89% of which appear only once. This TCR came from a man aged 30 to 39 who had recovered from COVID-19. Sequenced: PBMCs or T cells enriched from blood (not recorded which).

The CDR3: CASSPGAGDQPQHF. As DNA, the CDR3 is TGTGCCAGCTCACCGGGGGCGGGTGATCAGCCCCAGCATTTT. The V gene is TRBV18, the J gene TRBJ1-5; tentatively, D is TRBD1 (6 bases). Germline-derived CDR1 and CDR2 are KGHSH and LQKENI. Trimming took 3 bases from V and 5 from J, leaving 11 bases between them. The CDR3 contains 14 residues.